This entry is about one TCR beta chain. The data originate from a study of blood T cell repertoires in COVID-19. Study information: The United States, Italy and Spain were the sources of the acute and convalescent COVID-19 samples.

Individuals drawn from under 30 US areas were about 18 to 89 years old. Self-reported history from a screening survey and questionnaire set each donor's cohort. Among Cohort 3 donors, those recovered had two negative PCRs, clearance, or symptom resolution. Libraries were prepared by immunoSEQ multiplex PCR; TCRdb keeps only in-frame clonotypes and omits some of them. The sample lists roughly 180,000 clones; about 82% were seen once. The receptor was derived from a woman aged 30 to 39 who had recovered from COVID-19. Sequenced material: PBMCs or T cells enriched from blood (not recorded which).

The CDR3 reads CASSLSWDFPNTGELFF. The CDR3 DNA reads as TGTGCCAGCAGTTTATCCTGGGACTTCCCGAACACCGGGGAGCTGTTTTTT. This chain joins TRBV28 and TRBJ2-2; maybe TRBD2 (6 bases). The CDR3 is 17 residues long. The V end lost 1 base, the J end lost 0 bases, and 12 bases lay between the germline ends. Germline V lookup: CDR1 MDHEN, CDR2 SYDVKM. Using reference TRBV28 and TRBJ2-2 for the parts outside the CDR3, the full variable domain is DVKVTQSSRYLVKRTGEKVFLECVQDMDHENMFWYRQDPGLGLRLIYFSYDVKMKEKGDIPEGYSVSREKKERFSLILESASTNQTSMYLCASSLSWDFPNTGELFFGEGSRLTVL.